This T cell receptor beta chain was found in a study of T cell responses to AZD1222 COVID-19 vaccine. About the research overall: Second-dose recipients at about 4 or about 12 weeks were treated as one pooled group. Points from the study as a whole: Most donors were white British, females outnumbered males, and clonal diversity was possibly underestimated. Reportedly, close to half of spike-specific TCRs are directed against unmutated variant regions.

There are 13 residues in the CDR3. Germline V CDR1 and CDR2: KGHSH, LQKENI. V was trimmed by 3 bases and J by 7 bases, leaving 9 bases between them. This clone was counted a single time. As yet, its antigen is unknown. TCRdb's table, derived via immunoSEQ multiplex PCR, lists solely in-frame clones and lacks some. The sample shows roughly 110,000 clones, 75% to 90% of them seen only once. This TCR derives from an adult in good health. The source material was peripheral blood, sampled on day 0 of AZD1222 vaccination. The chain carries TRBV18 and TRBJ2-2; the D is unclear. The CDR3 sequence is CASSPDPDGELFF. The CDR3 nucleotides read TGTGCCAGCTCACCTGACCCTGACGGGGAGCTGTTTTTT.